This TCR beta chain originates from a study of human T cells and chemical hapten exposure. TCRdb itself ran the RACE reads through MiXCR, one entry per CDR3 protein. In the table there are 360,000 or so distinct CDR3 sequences, about 6.3% of which are singletons. Time point noted: patch test 2, 6 weeks after DPC sensitization. The treatment is: therapeutic diphenylcyclopropenone sensitization with weekly scalp DPC. This clonotype was obtained from a woman between 18 and 30 years old with alopecia areata. Some clones in this sample may be carry-over from other donors' samples. Source: whole blood, taken in connection with sensitization to the hapten diphenylcyclopropenone (DPC).

Written as DNA, the CDR3 is TGTGCCAGCAGTGATTCCGGGACAGGGCATGAGCAGTTCTTC. This sequence encodes CASSDSGTGHEQFF. The genes are TRBV12-3 or TRBV12-4 and TRBJ2-1; 9 bases are a match to TRBD1. The CDR3 has 14 residues. J was trimmed by 8 bases and V by 5 bases; bases with no gene match: 7.